A selection of T cell receptor beta chains follows, all from one sample in a study of cytomegalovirus exposure and HLA in healthy donors. Clones were read by immunoSEQ multiplex PCR, and TCRdb kept only the in-frame ones, dropping some. The data show 110,000 to 150,000 clones, about 91% seen once. The sample was PBMCs. Receptor source: a woman aged 18-29 years in good health and CMV-seropositive. Both conserved end residues are part of each CDR3. D genes are given only for firm matches. The size field is filled for only some rows; it gives once, few, many or a size class.

clone_size,d_call,j_call,v_call,cdr3_aa,cdr3_nt
NA,TRBD1,TRBJ1-1,TRBV28,CASSSQGTGVTEAFF,TGTGCCAGCAGCTCGCAAGGGACAGGGGTCACTGAAGCTTTCTTT
NA,NA,TRBJ1-4,TRBV6-1,CASSEGGANEKLFF,TGTGCCAGCAGTGAAGGGGGGGCTAATGAAAAACTGTTTTTT
NA,NA,TRBJ1-3,TRBV6-1,CASSDLTDGSISGNTIYF,TGTGCCAGCAGTGACCTAACCGACGGGTCCATTTCTGGAAACACCATATATTTT
once,TRBD1,TRBJ1-5,TRBV15,CATSKNLQGNQPQHF,TGTGCCACCAGCAAAAACCTACAGGGGAACCAGCCCCAGCATTTT
NA,TRBD1,TRBJ2-1,TRBV9,CASSERQGAATNEQFF,TGTGCCAGCAGCGAGAGACAGGGGGCTGCAACTAATGAGCAGTTCTTC
NA,TRBD2,TRBJ2-7,TRBV4-1,CASSLGVGTREQYF,TGCGCCAGCAGCTTAGGGGTGGGGACTAGGGAGCAGTACTTC
NA,NA,TRBJ2-3,TRBV5-1,CASRGPLDTQYF,TGCGCCAGCAGGGGGCCGTTAGATACGCAGTATTTT
NA,TRBD1,TRBJ1-2,TRBV25-1,CASSRRTGASGYTF,TGTGCCAGCAGCCGTCGGACAGGGGCGTCGGGCTACACCTTC
NA,NA,TRBJ2-2,TRBV5-1,CASSLDYRNTGELFF,TGCGCCAGCAGCTTGGACTACCGGAACACCGGGGAGCTGTTTTTT
NA,NA,TRBJ1-3,TRBV11-2,CASSSGQPSDLGNTIYF,TGTGCCAGCAGCAGCGGACAGCCCAGTGATCTTGGAAACACCATATATTTT
NA,NA,TRBJ2-7,TRBV7-2,CASSFRGTLYEQYF,TGTGCCAGCAGCTTCCGGGGGACCCTCTACGAGCAGTACTTC
once,TRBD1,TRBJ1-2,TRBV18,CASSRVDRGNYGYTF,TGTGCCAGCTCTCGAGTCGACAGGGGGAACTATGGCTACACCTTC
NA,NA,TRBJ1-2,TRBV19,CATRQDRAYGYTF,TGTGCCACCCGACAGGACAGAGCTTATGGCTACACCTTC
NA,NA,TRBJ1-1,TRBV19,CASSIIGSTEAFF,TGTGCCAGTAGTATCATTGGGAGCACTGAAGCTTTCTTT
NA,TRBD1,TRBJ1-2,TRBV6-6,CASWTGNYGYTF,TGTGCCAGCTGGACAGGGAATTATGGCTACACCTTC
NA,TRBD1,TRBJ2-1,TRBV6-5,CASSYSTGKVSQFF,TGTGCCAGCAGTTACTCGACAGGGAAAGTTTCTCAGTTCTTC
NA,TRBD1,TRBJ1-1,TRBV18,CASSPLGTGSNTEAFF,TGTGCCAGCTCACCCTTAGGGACAGGGTCTAACACTGAAGCTTTCTTT
NA,NA,TRBJ1-2,TRBV27,CATLKTGNSYGYTF,TGTGCCACACTTAAGACCGGGAATAGCTATGGCTACACCTTC
NA,TRBD2,TRBJ2-1,TRBV7-2,CASSRTSGAPYNEQFF,TGTGCCAGCAGCCGGACTAGCGGAGCCCCCTACAATGAGCAGTTCTTC
NA,TRBD1,TRBJ2-3,TRBV19,CASSRQGFTTDTQYF,TGTGCCAGTAGTAGACAGGGGTTCACCACAGATACGCAGTATTTT
NA,TRBD2,TRBJ2-7,TRBV7-8,CASSLLGRGDEQYF,TGTGCCAGCAGCTTACTAGGGAGGGGTGACGAGCAGTACTTC
NA,NA,TRBJ2-7,TRBV2,CASSANEQYF,TGTGCCAGCAGTGCCAACGAGCAGTACTTC
NA,TRBD2,TRBJ2-5,TRBV5-1,CASSSGLAEKQETQYF,TGCGCCAGCAGCTCCGGACTAGCGGAAAAGCAAGAGACCCAGTACTTC
NA,TRBD2,TRBJ2-1,TRBV4-1,CASSQALATYGEQFF,TGCGCCAGCAGCCAAGCACTAGCGACTTACGGCGAGCAGTTCTTC
NA,NA,TRBJ1-2,TRBV7-9,CASSLGQTNYGYTF,TGTGCCAGCAGCTTAGGACAGACTAACTATGGCTACACCTTC
NA,TRBD1,TRBJ2-1,TRBV2,CASSGTGVFF,TGTGCCAGCAGTGGGACAGGGGTGTTCTTC
NA,NA,TRBJ2-7,TRBV5-1,CASSSASLGSGEQYF,TGCGCCAGCAGCTCCGCGAGCCTAGGGAGTGGCGAGCAGTACTTC
NA,TRBD1,TRBJ1-2,TRBV29-1,CSVSGQGYNYGYTF,TGCAGCGTTTCAGGACAGGGCTACAACTATGGCTACACCTTC
NA,NA,TRBJ2-2,TRBV6-1,CASSEVGQNTGELFF,TGTGCCAGCAGTGAAGTGGGACAGAACACCGGGGAGCTGTTTTTT
NA,NA,TRBJ2-2,TRBV28,CASSPLGARTGELFF,TGTGCCAGCAGTCCTTTGGGGGCGCGAACCGGGGAGCTGTTTTTT
NA,NA,TRBJ2-3,TRBV21-1,CASSTYSLHVGVLLHGTDTQYF,TGTGCCAGCAGCACCTACTCACTCCACGTCGGGGTGCTCCTCCACGGCACAGATACGCAGTATTTT
NA,TRBD1,TRBJ1-2,TRBV6-6,CASSQGEIGYTF,TGTGCCAGCAGTCAGGGGGAAATTGGCTACACCTTC
NA,NA,TRBJ2-5,TRBV2,CASSEGGGGKVAQYF,TGTGCCAGCAGTGAAGGGGGAGGTGGGAAGGTCGCCCAGTACTTC
NA,NA,TRBJ2-2,TRBV27,CASSFRAGLTTGELFF,TGTGCCAGCAGTTTCCGGGCAGGGCTGACCACCGGGGAGCTGTTTTTT
once,NA,TRBJ1-1,TRBV28,CASSLTFGTVGTEAFF,TGTGCCAGCAGTTTAACGTTTGGGACTGTGGGCACTGAAGCTTTCTTT
NA,TRBD1,TRBJ2-1,TRBV7-3,CASSLNGDSSYNEQFF,TGTGCCAGCAGCTTAAACGGGGACAGCTCCTACAATGAGCAGTTCTTC
NA,NA,TRBJ1-2,TRBV30,CAWNSNYGYTF,TGTGCCTGGAACAGCAACTATGGCTACACCTTC
NA,TRBD1,TRBJ2-2,TRBV19,CASNLHSGTDTSTGELFF,TGTGCCAGTAACTTACACTCCGGGACAGACACATCGACCGGGGAGCTGTTTTTT
NA,TRBD2,TRBJ2-1,TRBV5-4,CASSLDSGSNEQFF,TGTGCCAGCAGCTTGGATAGCGGGAGCAATGAGCAGTTCTTC
once,NA,TRBJ2-1,TRBV7-2,CASSFSSVQGEQFF,TGTGCCAGCAGCTTCTCTAGCGTTCAGGGTGAGCAGTTCTTC
NA,TRBD1,TRBJ2-7,TRBV27,CASGPGTGGNEQYF,TGTGCCAGCGGACCCGGGACAGGGGGCAACGAGCAGTACTTC
NA,NA,TRBJ1-5,TRBV7-9,CATGDSNQPQHF,TGTGCGACAGGCGATAGCAATCAGCCCCAGCATTTT
once,TRBD2,TRBJ2-1,TRBV7-3,CASSWTSGFNNEQFF,TGTGCCAGCAGCTGGACTAGCGGATTCAACAATGAGCAGTTCTTC
NA,NA,TRBJ1-5,TRBV4-1,CASSQDHYQPQHF,TGCGCCAGCAGCCAAGATCATTATCAGCCCCAGCATTTT
once,NA,TRBJ1-2,TRBV9,CASSVTEAASYGYTF,TGTGCCAGCAGCGTGACAGAAGCAGCCTCCTATGGCTACACCTTC
NA,NA,TRBJ1-5,TRBV4-2,CASSQEGSRGQPQHF,TGTGCCAGCAGCCAAGAGGGCTCCAGGGGCCAGCCCCAGCATTTT
NA,NA,TRBJ2-3,TRBV30,CAWLDDRSGSTQYF,TGTGCCTGGTTAGATGACAGGTCGGGGAGTACGCAGTATTTT
NA,TRBD1,TRBJ2-7,TRBV2,CASSGAGTGTEQYF,TGTGCCAGCAGTGGGGCCGGGACAGGGACCGAGCAGTACTTC
NA,TRBD2,TRBJ2-3,TRBV4-1,CASSQDTLAGGTDTQYF,TGCGCCAGCAGCCAAGATACCTTAGCGGGAGGAACAGATACGCAGTATTTT
NA,TRBD1,TRBJ1-2,TRBV28,CASSSGQGYGYTF,TGTGCCAGCAGCTCGGGACAGGGCTATGGCTACACCTTC
NA,TRBD1,TRBJ2-1,TRBV19,CASSIRGLDYNEQFF,TGTGCCAGTAGTATAAGGGGGCTAGACTACAATGAGCAGTTCTTC
NA,NA,TRBJ1-5,TRBV5-1,CASSQDGDSNQPQHF,TGCGCCAGCAGCCAAGACGGAGATAGCAATCAGCCCCAGCATTTT
NA,NA,TRBJ2-3,TRBV29-1,CSVDGQNTDTQYF,TGCAGCGTTGACGGTCAAAACACAGATACGCAGTATTTT
NA,TRBD2,TRBJ2-1,TRBV6-1,CASSETSGPYNEQFF,TGTGCCAGCAGTGAAACTAGCGGGCCCTACAATGAGCAGTTCTTC
NA,TRBD2,TRBJ2-3,TRBV5-1,CASSLASSGGTDTQYF,TGCGCCAGCAGCTTGGCGTCTAGCGGGGGCACAGATACGCAGTATTTT